This TCR beta chain was captured in a study of CD8+ T cells in alopecia areata. This clone appeared a single time. Its target is not known. General study results and limits: Sequenced scalp T cells also include alphabeta T cells resident in normal skin. Uncertainty about whether baseline CD8+ expansion is linked to response remains, with one nonresponder.

Treatment meaning: oral pan-JAK inhibitor, 5-10 mg twice daily. RNA was extracted and reverse transcribed into cDNA as the sequencing template. TCRdb's copy holds only in-frame clones and misses some; the assay was immunoSEQ multiplex PCR. The profile shows 95,000 to 100,000 clones, roughly two thirds of them singletons. The TCR was taken from a human donor with alopecia areata. The sample was CD8+ T cells sorted from blood, taken at week 4, from a patient treated with tofacitinib.

CDR3 loop: CASSIQVGELFF. The CDR3 DNA is TGTGCCAGTAGTATTCAGGTCGGGGAGCTGTTTTTT. The rearrangement uses TRBV19 and TRBJ2-2, with D unresolved. This CDR3 is 12 amino acids long. V dropped 3 bases and J dropped 7 bases, with 6 bases sitting between them. The germline CDR1 and CDR2 sequences are LNHDA and SQIVND (reference sequence). The full variable domain, in which reference TRBV19 and TRBJ2-2 provide the parts outside the CDR3, is DGGITQSPKYLFRKEGQNVTLSCEQNLNHDAMYWYRQDPGQGLRLIYYSQIVNDFQKGDIAEGYSVSREKKESFPLTVTSAQKNPTAFYLCASSIQVGELFFGEGSRLTVL.